The text below deals with one T cell receptor (beta chain). A much larger clonotype is one base distant, so this may be a read error. The authors amplified TCR beta CDR3 regions from RNA transcripts. An initial RT-PCR round employing HTBI primers preceded a second-round multiplex PCR. TCRdb recomputed calls from the multiplex PCR reads with MiXCR, one row per CDR3 protein. The data hold 660,000 or so distinct CDR3 sequences, with over 40% observed a single time. CDR3 length: 13 residues. Trimming removed 3 bases from V and 6 bases from J; junction bases left unmatched: 5. Germline V gene sequence: CDR1 SQVTM, CDR2 ANQGSEA. This record comes from a study of Graves' ophthalmopathy and Graves' hyperthyroidism.

This sequence was found in an adult man with Graves' ophthalmopathy. The rearrangement links TRBV29-1 to TRBJ2-7, with 10 bases lining up with TRBD1. Material for sequencing was peripheral blood. CDR3 protein: CSVEDRGTIEQYF. The CDR3 region has the DNA TGCAGCGTTGAGGACAGGGGGACTATCGAGCAGTACTTC.